This passage covers 26 T cell receptor beta chains from one sample sequenced in a study of blood T cells in healthy people across ages (dated by TCRdb to the mid-2010s). Library method: 5' RACE. The sequencer was an Illumina HiSeq 2500. A second roughly 7 to 12 cycle PCR used a sample-barcoded 5' primer and a J-beta primer mix. TCRdb itself trimmed the public reads at Q25 with fastp, ran MiXCR and retained productive beta chains. For every CDR3 protein sequence, its rows merge into one entry that carries the most common genes and DNA. This sample holds around 850,000 distinct CDR3 sequences; under 40% were observed only once. The ten most abundant clones make up over 10% of the sample. The sequenced sample consisted of blood. Receptors were obtained from a man younger than 35 in good health.

In this sample, this clonotype turned up many times. The chain recombines TRBV4-3 with TRBJ2-3; no reliable D call. The germline gives CDR1 LGHNA, CDR2 YSLEER. The CDR3 extends over 15 amino acids. The V end was cut by 0 bases, the J end by 4 bases, with 11 bases between. The CDR3 loop is CASSQDRQLSDTQYF. The CDR3 DNA sequence: TGCGCCAGCAGCCAAGATCGGCAGTTATCAGATACGCAGTATTTT.

Concerning this clonotype: Mismatch with germline at one junction end may stem from a read error. The rearrangement links TRBV2 to TRBJ1-1, with D hard to call. Germline V lookup: CDR1 SNHLY, CDR2 FYNNEI. The CDR3 has 15 amino acids. Here the CDR3 DNA reads TGTGCCGGCAGTCGAGACGCAATCACCAACACTGAAGCTTTCTTT. Translated, it gives CAGSRDAITNTEAFF.

The table lists this clonotype with a count of one. Just one base apart from a much larger clone, this may be a read error. The gene calls are TRBV2 and TRBJ2-7; TRBD2 aligns across 7 bases. Germline values: CDR1 SNHLY, CDR2 FYNNEI. CDR3 length: 12 residues. The trim removed 11 bases at V and 3 bases at J, leaving 7 bases unmatched. The CDR3 nucleotides read TGTGCCGCCCGATTAGCGGGCTACGAGCAGTACTTC. Protein sequence: CAARLAGYEQYF.

The chain combines TRBV5-1 with TRBJ1-2; 9 positions agree with TRBD1. Per germline, CDR1 SGHRS and CDR2 YFSETQ. V lost 1 base and J lost 6; bases outside the gene matches: 7. The length of the CDR3 is 15 residues. The CDR3 nucleotides read TGCGCCAGCAGCTTGTGGATCGGACAGGGGAATGGCTACACCTTC. This codes for CASSLWIGQGNGYTF.

At least ten counts were recorded for this clonotype. CDR3 DNA sequence: TGCAGCGTTGAAAGGGACTCCACGGAGACCCAGTACTTC. Translating it yields CSVERDSTETQYF. V is TRBV29-1 and J is TRBJ2-5; D might be TRBD2 (6 bases). Trimming stripped 2 bases from V and 5 bases from J, with 12 bases between. Germline loops: CDR1 SQVTM, CDR2 ANQGSEA. There are 13 residues in the CDR3.

The gene calls are TRBV4-3 and TRBJ1-6, with D possibly matching TRBD1 (5 bases). V was trimmed by 1 base and J by 9 bases, leaving 13 bases between them. The CDR3 has 15 amino acids. In germline, CDR1 is LGHNA, CDR2 YSLEER. CDR3 nucleotides: TGCGCCAGCAGCCAAGCACGGGGGATGGTTTCACCCCTCCACTTT. Its translation is CASSQARGMVSPLHF.

The chain has TRBV7-6 and TRBJ2-1; TRBD1 might be the D (5 bases). Gene TRBJ2-7 matches the end of the DNA better, so the J call may be wrong. CDR1 is SGHVS and CDR2 is FNYEAQ in the germline V gene. The CDR3 is made up of 16 amino acids. CDR3 loop: CASSLAPGFSYNEQYF. CDR3 sequence (DNA): TGTGCCAGCAGCTTAGCGCCAGGGTTCTCCTACAATGAGCAGTACTTC.

The chain combines TRBV6-6 with TRBJ2-7; 10 nucleotides align to TRBD1. CDR1 and CDR2 (germline): MNHNY, SVGAGI (reference sequence). Trimming removed 4 bases from V and 2 bases from J; junction bases left unmatched: 5. The CDR3 contains 15 residues. DNA for the CDR3: TGTGCCAGCAGTTCCCGGGACAGGGGAACCTACGAGCAGTACTTC. Protein: CASSSRDRGTYEQYF.

The chain combines TRBV28 with TRBJ2-1; D assignment may be TRBD1 or TRBD2 (5 bases each). V dropped 7 bases and J dropped 9 bases, with 13 bases sitting between them. This CDR3 region has 12 residues. The germline CDR1 and CDR2 sequences are MDHEN and SYDVKM. The CDR3, as DNA: TGTGCCAGCAAGCAGGGCGGGCGTGAGCAGTTCTTC. Residues: CASKQGGREQFF.

Concerning this clonotype: One junction end disagrees with the germline gene, perhaps due to a read error. The V call is TRBV6-2 or TRBV6-3, the J call TRBJ2-5; possible D gene TRBD1, 6 bases. The J call is in doubt because the DNA end fits TRBJ2-7 better. Germline-derived CDR1 and CDR2 are MNHEY and SVGEGT. The CDR3 covers 14 residues. The DNA of the CDR3 is TGTGCCAGCCGTTACGAGACAGGCTATTACGAGCAGTACTTC. Protein sequence: CASRYETGYYEQYF.

V gene TRBV5-5 combines with J gene TRBJ1-6; D uncertain. From germline, CDR1 is SGHKS and CDR2 YYEKEE (reference sequence). This CDR3 region has 14 residues. V lost 5 bases and J 0 bases, leaving 6 bases between the germline ends. CDR3 sequence (DNA): TGTGCCAGCAGGTCCAGCTCCTATAATTCACCCCTCCACTTT. Translated: CASRSSSYNSPLHF.

Turning to this clonotype: The junction shows a germline mismatch at one end, possibly a read error. This rearrangement joins TRBV6-1 to TRBJ1-4; unclear D gene. Per the germline V gene, CDR1 is MNHNS and CDR2 is SASEGT. This CDR3 region has 13 residues. In DNA, the CDR3 is TGTGCCAGCACCGGGAACGGGTATGAAAGACTGTTTTTT. Protein: CASTGNGYERLFF.

The chain links TRBV7-9 to TRBJ2-1; the match to TRBD2 covers 12 bases. Judging by the DNA end, TRBJ2-7 fits better; the J call may be wrong. The CDR3 is made up of 16 amino acids. The V gene's germline CDR1 is SEHNR and CDR2 FQNEAQ (reference sequence). DNA of the CDR3: TGTGCCAGCAGCGCCGGACTAGCGGGGTTCGACAATGAGCAGTACTTC. This gives the protein CASSAGLAGFDNEQYF.

This clonotype was counted at least ten times. The V gene is TRBV12-3 or TRBV12-4, the J gene TRBJ2-5; D is possibly TRBD1 or TRBD2 (5 bases each). The V end was cut by 3 bases, the J end by 5 bases, with 10 bases between. This CDR3 is 13 amino acids long. The CDR3 bases are TGTGCCAGCAGTTTGTGGGGGTCGGAGACCCAGTACTTC. This encodes CASSLWGSETQYF.

On this clonotype: A much larger clone differs from this one at a single base, so this may be a read error. The chain has TRBV29-1 and TRBJ2-1, with unresolved D. The better agreement between TRBJ2-7 and the DNA end casts doubt on the J call. The CDR3 spans 13 residues. Germline CDR1 SQVTM, CDR2 ANQGSEA. DNA of the CDR3: TGCGGCGCGTCCCAGTCCCTCTACAATGAGCAGTACTTC. Translated: CGASQSLYNEQYF.

The gene calls are TRBV27 and TRBJ2-5; D is undetermined. This CDR3 has 10 residues. Germline V lookup: CDR1 MNHEY, CDR2 SMNVEV (reference sequence). Trimming left V 5 bases short and J 13 bases short, with 11 bases between. CDR3 nucleotide sequence: TGTGCCAGCAGTAAGGCCCAGCGGTACTTC. Its protein product is CASSKAQRYF.

Only a few counts were recorded for this clonotype. The chain carries TRBV27 and TRBJ2-1; D perhaps matches TRBD2 (5 bases). The length of the CDR3 is 15 residues. The V end was cut by 6 bases, the J end by 8 bases, with 20 bases between. Germline V gene lookup returns CDR1 MNHEY and CDR2 SMNVEV (reference sequence). CDR3 in amino acids: CASSQLANPLHEQFF. CDR3 sequence (DNA): TGTGCCAGCAGCCAGCTAGCAAACCCACTCCATGAGCAGTTCTTC.

This clonotype was recorded many times. The rearrangement joins TRBV10-3 to TRBJ2-1; D is perhaps TRBD2 (6 bases). The germline CDR1 and CDR2 sequences are ENHRY and SYGVKD. Trimming stripped 0 bases from V and 1 base from J, with 10 bases between. The CDR3 covers 16 residues. The CDR3 sequence is CAISESMAGSYNEQFF. Written as DNA, the CDR3 is TGTGCCATCAGTGAGTCGATGGCGGGGTCCTACAATGAGCAGTTCTTC.

This sequence joins TRBV6-2 or TRBV6-3 and TRBJ2-3; D not resolved. The CDR3 is 11 amino acids. V was clipped by 6 bases and J by 6 bases, with 7 bases between them. Germline-derived CDR1 and CDR2 are MNHEY and SVGEGT. DNA for the CDR3: TGTGCCAGCAGGGTTCGGGATACGCAGTATTTT. Protein sequence: CASRVRDTQYF.

V is TRBV12-3 or TRBV12-4 and J is TRBJ1-1, with 9 bases fitting TRBD1. The CDR3 contains 13 residues. The ends lost 7 bases at V and 3 bases at J; junction bases unmatched: 3. CDR3 loop: CASNDRGDTEAFF. The CDR3, as DNA: TGTGCCAGCAACGACAGGGGGGACACTGAAGCTTTCTTT.

Only a few counts were recorded for this clonotype. The chain employs TRBV5-1 and TRBJ2-1, with D possibly being TRBD2 (6 bases). The V and J ends lost 7 bases and 7 bases respectively, with 15 bases between them. Germline V CDR1 and CDR2: SGHRS, YFSETQ. This CDR3 contains 13 residues. The DNA of the CDR3 is TGCGCCAGCGGAGGGACGACCCCAAATGAGCAGTTCTTC. It is translated as CASGGTTPNEQFF.

The chain is built from TRBV14 and TRBJ2-2, with 9 bases identical to TRBD1. Trimming removed 4 bases from V and 6 bases from J; junction bases left unmatched: 9. The CDR3 totals 16 residues. Germline V lookup: CDR1 SGHDN, CDR2 FVKESK. CDR3 in DNA: TGTGCCAGCAGCCCACCCGGGGACAGGGTGTCCGGGGAGCTGTTTTTT. This gives the protein CASSPPGDRVSGELFF.

This clonotype appeared a few times. This rearrangement joins TRBV12-3 or TRBV12-4 to TRBJ1-1; 8 nucleotides match TRBD1. This CDR3 region has 16 residues. The junction had 14 bases not matched to a gene; V was cut back by 6 bases and J by 5 bases. The CDR3 here is CASRADREILRTEAFF. The CDR3 coding sequence is TGTGCCAGCAGGGCGGACAGGGAGATATTGAGAACTGAAGCTTTCTTT.

CDR3: CASSVRANTGELFF. CDR3 nucleotides: TGTGCCAGCAGTGTGCGGGCGAACACCGGGGAGCTGTTTTTT. The chain carries TRBV12-3 or TRBV12-4 and TRBJ2-2, with D maybe TRBD2 (5 bases). The CDR3 runs 14 residues. Trimming left V 5 bases short and J 0 bases short, with 7 bases between.

The CDR3 nucleotides read TGCAGTGCTAGTGTGGCGGGGTTAGCCAAAAACATTCAGTACTTC. Its translation: CSASVAGLAKNIQYF. The V gene is TRBV20-1, the J gene TRBJ2-4; possibly TRBD2 for D (6 bases). The CDR3 runs 15 residues. Trimming took off 3 bases at V and 0 bases at J, with 12 bases between the two ends. Germline CDR1 DFQATT, CDR2 SNEGSKA (reference sequence).

The V gene is TRBV25-1, the J gene TRBJ1-5; D unresolved. The germline V gene has CDR1 MGHDK and CDR2 SYGVNS. V was clipped by 6 bases and J by 5 bases, with 14 bases between them. The CDR3 extends over 14 amino acids. CDR3 sequence reads: CASRRPVGDQPQHF. For the CDR3, the DNA is TGTGCCAGCAGGAGACCGGTGGGAGATCAGCCCCAGCATTTT.